One and the same sample provided the 12 T cell receptor beta chains below, sequenced in a study of T cells in Graves' hyperthyroidism and ophthalmopathy. Amplification yielded TCR beta CDR3 regions, with RNA transcripts as the source. The HTBI primer set was used in a first-round RT-PCR of the TCR CDR3. TCRdb ran MiXCR on the multiplex PCR reads and lists one entry per CDR3 protein. The repertoire holds a few hundred thousand distinct CDR3 sequences, roughly 23% seen once, with approximately 54% in the top ten. The sequenced sample consisted of blood. These receptors came from a woman aged 70-85 years with Graves' ophthalmopathy.

This clonotype was observed at least ten times. The genes are TRBV2 and TRBJ2-1, with TRBD2 identical over 11 bases. J gave up 6 bases and V 4 bases, and 5 bases lay outside the gene matches. The CDR3 consists of 15 residues. CDR1 is SNHLY, CDR2 FYNNEI, per germline. CDR3 DNA: TGTGCCAGCAGTGCTACTAGCGGGAGTAGCAATGAGCAGTTCTTC. Protein: CASSATSGSSNEQFF.

This clonotype has ten or more counts. This chain joins TRBV7-8 and TRBJ2-7, with D maybe TRBD1 (6 bases). The V end lost 2 bases, the J end lost 3 bases, and 11 bases lay between the germline ends. Germline V gives CDR1 SGHVS, CDR2 FQNEAQ. The CDR3 extends over 14 amino acids. The CDR3 coding sequence is TGTGCCAGCAGCTTACAGGGGTTTCACTACGAGCAGTACTTC. Amino acid sequence: CASSLQGFHYEQYF.

V and J are TRBV30 and TRBJ1-1; D gene ambiguous. Germline V gene sequence: CDR1 GTSNPN, CDR2 SVGIG (reference sequence). V lost 4 bases to trimming and J lost 2 bases, with 11 bases between them. The CDR3 contains 13 residues. CDR3 protein: CAWNPGRNTEAFF. CDR3 DNA sequence: TGTGCCTGGAATCCGGGGAGAAACACTGAAGCTTTCTTT.

This clonotype was seen only once. CDR3 loop: CASSYDGTAYEQYF. In DNA form, the CDR3 reads TGTGCCAGCAGTTACGACGGGACAGCCTACGAGCAGTACTTC. V usage is TRBV6-9 and J usage is TRBJ2-7; 7 bases align to TRBD1. CDR1 is MNHGY, CDR2 SVAAGI, per germline. The CDR3 sequence is 14 residues long. With V trimmed by 3 bases and J by 2 bases, 4 bases remained unmatched.

Note on this clonotype: A much more abundant neighbour one base away suggests this may be a read error. This chain uses TRBV7-3 with TRBJ2-1; weak D call: TRBD2 (6 bases). Trimming took off 4 bases at V and 6 bases at J, with 10 bases between the two ends. The CDR3 contains 13 residues. Germline V gives CDR1 SGHTA, CDR2 FQGTGA. The DNA of the CDR3 is TGTGCCAGCAGCTATGGGGGGAGCAATGAGCAGTTCTTC. Translated, it gives CASSYGGSNEQFF. The whole variable domain, filled in from reference TRBV7-3 and TRBJ2-1, reads GAGVSQTPSNKVTEKGKYVELRCDPISGHTALYWYRQSLGQGPEFLIYFQGTGAADDSGLPNDRFFAVRPEGSVSTLKIQRTERGDSAVYLCASSYGGSNEQFFGPGTRLTVL.

This clonotype showed up just a few times. V usage is TRBV20-1 and J usage is TRBJ2-2; D not resolved. The germline V and J ends were trimmed by 3 bases and 6 bases, with 5 bases remaining between them. The CDR3 is made up of 11 amino acids. The V gene's germline CDR1 is DFQATT and CDR2 SNEGSKA (reference sequence). The CDR3 reads CSASGPGELFF. CDR3 bases: TGCAGTGCTAGTGGCCCCGGGGAGCTGTTTTTT.

This clonotype was seen a few times. The chain recombines TRBV5-1 with TRBJ2-1; a weak D match, TRBD2 (6 bases). There are 14 residues in the CDR3. Germline V gives CDR1 SGHRS, CDR2 YFSETQ. The V end lost 3 bases, the J end lost 8 bases, and 15 bases lay between the germline ends. The CDR3 bases are TGCGCCAGCAGCTGGGGGGTAAACCGTGATGAGCAGTTCTTC. Translating gives CASSWGVNRDEQFF.

This clonotype was seen many times. The gene calls are TRBV12-3 or TRBV12-4 and TRBJ2-1; TRBD1 agrees at 7 bases. This CDR3 contains 14 residues. The trim removed 5 bases at V and 7 bases at J, leaving 8 bases unmatched. CDR3 coding DNA: TGTGCCAGCAGTCTCAGGGGGTTCTTTAATGAGCAGTTCTTC. Protein product: CASSLRGFFNEQFF.

This clonotype was detected only a few times. The chain joins TRBV6-1 to TRBJ2-7; 7 bases are shared with TRBD2. From germline, CDR1 is MNHNS and CDR2 SASEGT. The CDR3 loop spans 16 amino acids. V trimming: 6 bases; J trimming: 9 bases; junction bases outside the gene matches: 20. The CDR3 region is CASRESGIPLQMGQYF. DNA of the CDR3: TGTGCCAGCAGGGAAAGCGGGATACCCCTCCAAATGGGGCAGTACTTC.

The sample holds many counts of this clonotype. The gene calls are TRBV7-8 and TRBJ1-1; maybe TRBD1 (5 bases). Germline V CDR1 and CDR2: SGHVS, FQNEAQ. Between the trimmed V and J ends, which lost 3 bases and 1 base, there was a span of 9 bases. The CDR3 loop spans 14 amino acids. The DNA for the CDR3 is TGTGCCAGCAGCTTCCAGGGCTCGAACACTGAAGCTTTCTTT. Protein product: CASSFQGSNTEAFF.

In its sample, this clonotype was seen many times. The chain employs TRBV30 and TRBJ1-1; D unresolved. CDR1 is GTSNPN and CDR2 is SVGIG in the germline V gene (reference sequence). The CDR3 length is 15 residues. Trimming took 7 bases from V and 1 from J, leaving 19 bases between them. The CDR3 loop is CASKFAPTGNTEAFF. In DNA form, the CDR3 reads TGTGCCTCAAAGTTTGCCCCGACCGGGAACACTGAAGCTTTCTTT.

As for this clonotype: Mismatch with germline at one junction end may stem from a read error. The chain carries TRBV19 and TRBJ1-1; no definite D call. CDR1 is LNHDA, CDR2 SQIVND, per germline (reference sequence). This CDR3 has 13 amino acids. CDR3 in DNA: TGTGCCAGTAATTTGGATGAGAACACTGAAGCTCTCTTT. This gives the protein CASNLDENTEALF. The variable domain in full, with the rest retrieved from reference TRBV19 and TRBJ1-1, is DGGITQSPKYLFRKEGQNVTLSCEQNLNHDAMYWYRQDPGQGLRLIYYSQIVNDFQKGDIAEGYSVSREKKESFPLTVTSAQKNPTAFYLCASNLDENTEALFGQGTRLTVV.